The 16 T cell receptor beta chains below come from one sample, sequenced in a study of blood T cells in healthy people across ages. Together with a sample-barcoded 5' primer, a J-beta primer mix was included in a second PCR lasting about 6 to 11 cycles. MiXCR, applied by TCRdb to the 5' RACE reads, yields one record per CDR3 protein. The repertoire includes 780,000 or so distinct CDR3 sequences, 20% to 25% of them detected once, and around 3.6% sits in the top ten. The sample was also linked to a second study, of T cells of mothers and their children.

Material for sequencing was blood. These TCRs come from a boy younger than 18 in good health.

This clonotype was counted many times. The gene calls are TRBV20-1 and TRBJ2-1; D gene unclear. Trimming took off 3 bases at V and 5 bases at J, with 2 bases between the two ends. This CDR3 is built from 10 residues. Germline loops: CDR1 DFQATT, CDR2 SNEGSKA (reference sequence). CDR3 loop: CSARNNEQFF. The CDR3 nucleotides are TGCAGTGCTAGGAACAATGAGCAGTTCTTC.

The rearrangement joins TRBV15 to TRBJ2-2; D remains ambiguous. Germline CDR1 LNHNV, CDR2 YYDKDF (reference sequence). The CDR3 loop spans 15 amino acids. V lost 1 base to trimming and J lost 0 bases, with 6 bases between them. The CDR3 bases are TGTGCCACCAGCAGAGTCCGGGCGAACACCGGGGAGCTGTTTTTT. As protein: CATSRVRANTGELFF.

CDR3 bases: TGTGCCAGCAGCGGCCTTTCATATACGCAGTATTTT. It specifies CASSGLSYTQYF. This chain uses TRBV27 with TRBJ2-3; D not certain. The CDR3 extends over 12 amino acids. Germline CDR1 MNHEY, CDR2 SMNVEV (reference sequence). Trimming removed 6 bases from V and 7 bases from J, with 11 bases in between.

The J gene is TRBJ2-5, the V gene TRBV28, with 9 bases matching TRBD1. This CDR3 contains 16 residues. Germline V gene sequence: CDR1 MDHEN, CDR2 SYDVKM. With 6 bases clipped from V and 1 base from J, the junction kept 9 bases outside the gene matches. The CDR3 coding sequence is TGTGCCAGCAGCAACACAGGGGGCGGTGGCCAAGAGACCCAGTACTTC. This codes for CASSNTGGGGQETQYF.

This clonotype was counted a few times. This chain uses TRBV5-1 with TRBJ2-3, with unresolved D. Deletions cut 0 bases from V and 6 bases from J, with 14 bases between. The CDR3 spans 15 residues. Germline values: CDR1 SGHRS, CDR2 YFSETQ. This CDR3 reads CASSLVSGYPDTQYF. Here the CDR3 DNA reads TGCGCCAGCAGCTTGGTCTCCGGGTATCCGGATACGCAGTATTTT.

The chain joins TRBV28 to TRBJ2-5; 9 positions agree with TRBD2. CDR3 length: 15 amino acids. V lost 3 bases to trimming and J lost 0 bases; unmatched junction nucleotides: 2. CDR1 and CDR2 from the germline V gene are MDHEN and SYDVKM. CDR3 residues: CASSFPSGDQETQYF. In nucleotides, the CDR3 is TGTGCCAGCAGTTTCCCTAGCGGGGACCAAGAGACCCAGTACTTC.

This clonotype has a handful of counts. The genes are TRBV5-1 and TRBJ2-7; TRBD1 aligns across 9 bases. With 6 bases clipped from V and 1 base from J, the junction kept 8 bases outside the gene matches. Germline V gene sequence: CDR1 SGHRS, CDR2 YFSETQ. The CDR3 is 15 residues long. CDR3: CASTGGQGSSYEQYF. Here the CDR3 DNA reads TGCGCCAGCACGGGAGGACAGGGGTCGTCCTACGAGCAGTACTTC.

This clonotype was observed a handful of times. The V call is TRBV5-1, the J call TRBJ2-5, with D tentatively TRBD2 (5 bases). Deletions cut 2 bases from V and 4 bases from J, with 12 bases between. Germline values: CDR1 SGHRS, CDR2 YFSETQ. The CDR3 is 14 amino acids. The CDR3 is CASSFRGTRETQYF. The CDR3, as DNA: TGCGCCAGCAGCTTCCGGGGTACGCGAGAGACCCAGTACTTC.

The chain has TRBV6-2 or TRBV6-3 and TRBJ2-1, with 7 bases identical to TRBD2. CDR3 size: 14 residues. Germline CDR1 MNHEY, CDR2 SVGEGT. Losses at the gene ends were 6 bases for V and 4 bases for J; bases not matched to a gene: 6. Here the CDR3 reads CASSRSGAYNEQFF. The CDR3 nucleotides are TGTGCCAGCAGCCGCAGCGGGGCTTACAATGAGCAGTTCTTC.

This clonotype showed up many times. The rearrangement joins TRBV12-3 or TRBV12-4 to TRBJ2-4; the D is unclear. Between the trimmed V and J ends, which lost 5 bases and 3 bases, there was a span of 11 bases. The CDR3 totals 14 residues. CDR3 in amino acids: CASSLSLGKNIQYF. The CDR3 nucleotides are TGTGCCAGCAGTCTTAGCCTTGGCAAAAACATTCAGTACTTC.

This clonotype showed up just a few times. The chain joins TRBV20-1 to TRBJ2-5; TRBD1 agrees at 8 bases. The DNA end favors TRBJ2-7, so the J call may be wrong. Germline-derived CDR1 and CDR2 are DFQATT and SNEGSKA (reference sequence). The CDR3 is 14 residues long. The CDR3 spells CSATRQGISYEQYF. DNA for the CDR3: TGCAGTGCTACCCGACAGGGGATCTCCTACGAGCAGTACTTC.

In this sample, this clonotype turned up a few times. In DNA, the CDR3 is TGTGCCAGTAGTATAGAGGCGGGGGACTACCTAGCCAAAAACATTCAGTACTTC. This translates into CASSIEAGDYLAKNIQYF. This chain connects TRBV19 to TRBJ2-4; 7 bases align to TRBD2. The V and J ends lost 0 bases and 0 bases, in that order; junction bases with no gene match: 8. CDR3 length: 18 amino acids. Germline loops: CDR1 LNHDA, CDR2 SQIVND (reference sequence).

This chain joins TRBV7-2 and TRBJ2-1; D is ambiguous. Trimming took off 2 bases at V and 7 bases at J, with 9 bases between the two ends. CDR1 and CDR2 (germline): SGHTA, FQGNSA. This CDR3 contains 13 residues. For the CDR3, the DNA is TGTGCCAGCAGCTTACGGGCTACAAATGAGCAGTTCTTC. Residues: CASSLRATNEQFF.

The rearrangement links TRBV27 to TRBJ1-4; tentative D call: TRBD1 (5 bases). The CDR3 runs to 16 residues. Germline V lookup: CDR1 MNHEY, CDR2 SMNVEV (reference sequence). Deletions cut 5 bases from V and 0 bases from J, with 13 bases between. The CDR3 region has the DNA TGTGCCAGCAGTCTCGGGACGGACCCAACTAATGAAAAACTGTTTTTT. Its translation is CASSLGTDPTNEKLFF.

The chain recombines TRBV24-1 with TRBJ2-5; 8 bases line up with TRBD1. This CDR3 has 13 amino acids. Trimming at V came to 4 bases and at J to 11 bases, leaving 8 bases not matched to a gene. The germline CDR1 and CDR2 sequences are KGHDR and SFDVKD. The CDR3 DNA follows: TGTGCCACCAGTGAGATGACAGGGGAGGAGCAGTACTTC. Protein product: CATSEMTGEEQYF.

The gene calls are TRBV29-1 and TRBJ2-4; tentatively, D is TRBD1 or TRBD2 (5 bases each). The CDR3 contains 13 residues. Trimming took 4 bases from V and 2 from J, leaving 9 bases between them. Germline V CDR1 and CDR2: SQVTM, ANQGSEA. The CDR3 region is CSVGWGSKNIQYF. The CDR3 bases are TGCAGCGTTGGGTGGGGGTCCAAAAACATTCAGTACTTC.